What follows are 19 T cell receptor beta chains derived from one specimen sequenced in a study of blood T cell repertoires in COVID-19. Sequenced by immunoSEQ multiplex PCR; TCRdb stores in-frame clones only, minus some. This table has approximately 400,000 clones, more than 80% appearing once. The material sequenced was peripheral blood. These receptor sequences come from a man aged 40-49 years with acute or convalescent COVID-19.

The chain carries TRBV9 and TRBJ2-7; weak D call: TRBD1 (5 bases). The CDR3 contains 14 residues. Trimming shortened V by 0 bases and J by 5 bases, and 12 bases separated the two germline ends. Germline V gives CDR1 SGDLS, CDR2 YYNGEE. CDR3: CASSVGDRFNEQYF. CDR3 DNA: TGTGCCAGCAGCGTAGGTGACAGATTCAACGAGCAGTACTTC.

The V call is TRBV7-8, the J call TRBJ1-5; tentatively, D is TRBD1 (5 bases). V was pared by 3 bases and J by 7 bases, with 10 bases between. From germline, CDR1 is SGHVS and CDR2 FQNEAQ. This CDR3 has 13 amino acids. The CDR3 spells CASSFDRNQPQHF. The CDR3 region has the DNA TGTGCCAGCAGCTTTGACAGAAACCAGCCCCAGCATTTT. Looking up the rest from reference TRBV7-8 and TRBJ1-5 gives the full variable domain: GAGVSQSPRYKVAKRGQDVALRCDPISGHVSLFWYQQALGQGPEFLTYFQNEAQLDKSGLPSDRFFAERPEGSVSTLKIQRTQQEDSAVYLCASSFDRNQPQHFGDGTRLSIL.

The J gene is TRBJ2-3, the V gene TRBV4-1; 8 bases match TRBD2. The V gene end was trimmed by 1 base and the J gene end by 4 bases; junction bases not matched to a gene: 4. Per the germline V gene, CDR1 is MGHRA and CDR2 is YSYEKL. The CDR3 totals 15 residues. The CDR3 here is CASSQVGLAADTQYF. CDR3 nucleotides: TGCGCCAGCAGCCAAGTTGGACTAGCCGCAGATACGCAGTATTTT.

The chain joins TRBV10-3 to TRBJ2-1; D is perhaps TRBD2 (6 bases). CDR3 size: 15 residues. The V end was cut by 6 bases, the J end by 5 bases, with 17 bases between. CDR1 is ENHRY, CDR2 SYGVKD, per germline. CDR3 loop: CAIRGGVRLNNEQFF. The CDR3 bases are TGTGCCATCAGAGGCGGGGTCCGCCTTAACAATGAGCAGTTCTTC.

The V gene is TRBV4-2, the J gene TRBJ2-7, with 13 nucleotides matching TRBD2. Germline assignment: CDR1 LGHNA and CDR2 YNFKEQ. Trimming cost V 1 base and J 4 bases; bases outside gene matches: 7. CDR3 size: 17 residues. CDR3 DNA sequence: TGTGCCAGCAGCCAAGCTGCCACTAGCGGGGGGGCTTACGAGCAGTACTTC. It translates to CASSQAATSGGAYEQYF.

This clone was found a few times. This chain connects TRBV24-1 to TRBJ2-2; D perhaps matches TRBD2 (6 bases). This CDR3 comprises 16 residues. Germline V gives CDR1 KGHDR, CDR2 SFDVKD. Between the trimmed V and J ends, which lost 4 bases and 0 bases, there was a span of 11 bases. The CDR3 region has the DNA TGTGCCACCAGTGACCCTAGCGTAACGAACACCGGGGAGCTGTTTTTT. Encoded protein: CATSDPSVTNTGELFF.

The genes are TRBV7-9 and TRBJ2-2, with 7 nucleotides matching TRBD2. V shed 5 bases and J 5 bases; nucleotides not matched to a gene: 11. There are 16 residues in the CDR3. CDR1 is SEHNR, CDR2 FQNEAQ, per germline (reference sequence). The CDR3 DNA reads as TGTGCCAGCAGCCCGCCCCAGCGGGAACGGACCGGGGAGCTGTTTTTT. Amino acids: CASSPPQRERTGELFF.

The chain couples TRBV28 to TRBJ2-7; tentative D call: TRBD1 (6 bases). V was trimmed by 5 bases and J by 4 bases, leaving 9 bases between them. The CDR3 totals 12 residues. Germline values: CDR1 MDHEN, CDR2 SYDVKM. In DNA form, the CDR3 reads TGTGCCAGCAGTGCCACAGGGTACGAGCAGTACTTC. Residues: CASSATGYEQYF.

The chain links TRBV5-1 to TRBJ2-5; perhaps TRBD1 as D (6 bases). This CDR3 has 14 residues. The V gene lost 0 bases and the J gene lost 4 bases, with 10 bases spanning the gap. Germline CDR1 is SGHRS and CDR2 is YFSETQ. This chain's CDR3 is CASSLGTARETQYF. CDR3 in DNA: TGCGCCAGCAGCTTGGGGACAGCCCGAGAGACCCAGTACTTC.

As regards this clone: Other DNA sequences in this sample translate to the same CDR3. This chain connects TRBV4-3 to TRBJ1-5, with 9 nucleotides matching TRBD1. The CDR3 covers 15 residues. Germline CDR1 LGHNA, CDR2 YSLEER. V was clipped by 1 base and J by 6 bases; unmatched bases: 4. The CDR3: CASSQGTGGGQPQHF. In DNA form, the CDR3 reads TGCGCCAGCAGCCAAGGTACAGGGGGCGGTCAGCCCCAGCATTTT.

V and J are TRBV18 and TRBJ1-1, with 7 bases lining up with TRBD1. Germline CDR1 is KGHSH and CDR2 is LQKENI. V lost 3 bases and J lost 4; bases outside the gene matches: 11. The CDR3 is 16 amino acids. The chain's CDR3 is CASSPQGGRFGTEAFF. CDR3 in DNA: TGTGCCAGCTCACCGCAGGGGGGCCGGTTTGGCACTGAAGCTTTCTTT.

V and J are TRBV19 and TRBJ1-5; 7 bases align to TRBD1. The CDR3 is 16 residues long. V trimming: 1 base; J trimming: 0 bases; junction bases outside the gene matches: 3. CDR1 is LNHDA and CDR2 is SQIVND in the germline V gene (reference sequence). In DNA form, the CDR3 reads TGTGCCAGTAGTATAGGTGACAGGGCTAGCAATCAGCCCCAGCATTTT. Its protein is CASSIGDRASNQPQHF.

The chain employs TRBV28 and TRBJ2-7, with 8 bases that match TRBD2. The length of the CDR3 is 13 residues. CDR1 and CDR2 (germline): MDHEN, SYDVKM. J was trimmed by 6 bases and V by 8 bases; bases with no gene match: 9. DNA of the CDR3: TGTGCCAGCGGAGCCCTAGCGGGTGGCGAGCAGTACTTC. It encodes CASGALAGGEQYF.

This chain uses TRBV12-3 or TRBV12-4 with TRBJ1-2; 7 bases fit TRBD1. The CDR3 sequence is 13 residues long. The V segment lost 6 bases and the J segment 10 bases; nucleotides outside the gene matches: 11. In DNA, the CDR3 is TGTGCCAGCAGCTCTACAGGGGTCTTATCCTACACCTTC. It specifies CASSSTGVLSYTF.

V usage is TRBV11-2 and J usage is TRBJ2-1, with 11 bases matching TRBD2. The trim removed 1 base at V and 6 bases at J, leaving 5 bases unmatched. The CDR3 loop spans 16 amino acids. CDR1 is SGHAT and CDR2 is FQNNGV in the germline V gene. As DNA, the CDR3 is TGTGCCAGCAGCTTAGTTGAGACTAGCGGGATCAATGAGCAGTTCTTC. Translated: CASSLVETSGINEQFF.

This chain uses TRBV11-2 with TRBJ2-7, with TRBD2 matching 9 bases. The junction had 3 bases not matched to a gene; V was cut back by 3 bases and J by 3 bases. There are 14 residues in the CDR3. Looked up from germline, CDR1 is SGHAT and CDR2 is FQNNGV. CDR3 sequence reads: CASSFSGSIYEQYF. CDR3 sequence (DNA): TGTGCCAGCAGCTTTAGCGGGAGTATCTACGAGCAGTACTTC.

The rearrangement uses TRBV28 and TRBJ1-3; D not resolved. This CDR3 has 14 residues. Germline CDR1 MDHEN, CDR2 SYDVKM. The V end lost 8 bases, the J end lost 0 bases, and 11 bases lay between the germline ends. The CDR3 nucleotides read TGTGCCAGCCAAACGGCGGGCTCTGGAAACACCATATATTTT. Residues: CASQTAGSGNTIYF.

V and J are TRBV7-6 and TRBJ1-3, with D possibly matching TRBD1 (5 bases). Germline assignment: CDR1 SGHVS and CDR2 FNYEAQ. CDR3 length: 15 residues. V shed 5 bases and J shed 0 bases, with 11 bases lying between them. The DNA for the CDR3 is TGTGCCAGCAGCCGACAGCCGAGCTCTGGAAACACCATATATTTT. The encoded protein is CASSRQPSSGNTIYF.

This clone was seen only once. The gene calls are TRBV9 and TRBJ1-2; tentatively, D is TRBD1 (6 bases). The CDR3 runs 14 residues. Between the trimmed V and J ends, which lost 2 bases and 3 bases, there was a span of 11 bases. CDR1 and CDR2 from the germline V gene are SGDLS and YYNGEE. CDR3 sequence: CASSVHQGYYGYTF. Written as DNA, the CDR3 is TGTGCCAGCAGCGTTCATCAGGGGTACTATGGCTACACCTTC.